These 5 T cell receptor beta chains were all obtained from the same sample, sequenced in a study of OX40 agonist ivuxolimab in advanced cancers. Generated by immunoSEQ multiplex PCR, the TCRdb table keeps only in-frame clones and is missing some. The data hold some 98,000 clones, with 85% to 95% observed a single time. Sequences were derived from CD4+ or CD8+ T cells sorted from blood, sampled in a trial of the OX40 agonist ivuxolimab. The receptors come from an adult with an advanced solid tumor such as melanoma, head and neck, liver or kidney cancer.

This clone was observed once. CDR3 coding DNA: TGCGCCAGCAGCTTCAATAGCGGGGCCTCCTACAATGAGCAGTTCTTC. Amino acid sequence: CASSFNSGASYNEQFF. V and J are TRBV5-1 and TRBJ2-1; 8 positions match TRBD2. The CDR3 loop spans 16 amino acids. The J segment lost 0 bases and the V segment lost 2 bases, leaving 4 bases of the junction unmatched. Germline CDR1 reads SGHRS; CDR2 reads YFSETQ.

This chain connects TRBV6-5 to TRBJ2-1, with D perhaps TRBD2 (6 bases). Germline assignment: CDR1 MNHEY and CDR2 SVGAGI. The CDR3 loop spans 13 amino acids. V shed 7 bases and J shed 5 bases, with 12 bases lying between them. Here the CDR3 reads CASKLAPNNEQFF. As DNA, the CDR3 is TGTGCCAGCAAACTAGCACCTAACAATGAGCAGTTCTTC.

The chain uses TRBV12-5 and TRBJ1-5; D unclear. CDR1 is LGHNT, CDR2 FRNRAP, per germline. The CDR3 sequence is 11 residues long. V was pared by 3 bases and J by 5 bases, with 2 bases between. CDR3 nucleotides: TGTGCTAGTGGTTTTGATCAGCCCCAGCATTTT. This sequence encodes CASGFDQPQHF.

The chain carries TRBV5-1 and TRBJ2-3; D unresolved. The CDR3 is 13 amino acids. Germline-derived CDR1 and CDR2 are SGHRS and YFSETQ. Trimming took 4 bases from V and 2 from J, leaving 8 bases between them. The CDR3 sequence is CASSPTNTDTQYF. The DNA of the CDR3 is TGCGCCAGCAGCCCAACCAACACAGATACGCAGTATTTT.

This clone has a single count. This chain uses TRBV9 with TRBJ2-2, with 8 bases matching TRBD2. V shed 0 bases, J shed 5 bases, and the junction held 6 bases outside the gene matches. CDR1 and CDR2 from the germline V gene are SGDLS and YYNGEE. The CDR3 is 16 amino acids. Here the CDR3 DNA reads TGTGCCAGCAGCGTAGGAAGCGGGGGCTCAACCGGGGAGCTGTTTTTT. As protein: CASSVGSGGSTGELFF.